The TCR beta chain under discussion was sequenced for a study of T cells after yellow fever vaccination. Whole-study results and caveats: FACS-sorted repertoires could contain abundant clonotypes contaminating from the bulk population.

The germline gives CDR1 SGHRS, CDR2 YFSETQ. The CDR3 sequence is 15 residues long. J lost 2 bases, V lost 4 bases, and 7 bases had no gene match. Template-switching 5'RACE yielded the TCR cDNA; a universal primer site and UMIs were added in the process. TCRdb recomputed calls from the 5' RACE reads with MiXCR, one row per CDR3 protein. The sample holds about 400,000 distinct CDR3 sequences; 6.2% are singletons and the top ten take 15%. Ten or more counts support this clonotype. Its antigen remains unknown. The sequencing here drew on PBMCs, taken 5 days after the yellow fever booster vaccination. The rearrangement links TRBV5-1 to TRBJ2-3, with 7 positions matching TRBD1. This receptor was obtained from a young man who received the YFV17D yellow fever vaccine. Here the CDR3 DNA reads TGCGCCAGCAGCAAACCGGGACAGCTCACAGATACGCAGTATTTT. Its translation: CASSKPGQLTDTQYF. The full variable domain, rest sourced from reference TRBV5-1 and TRBJ2-3, is KAGVTQTPRYLIKTRGQQVTLSCSPISGHRSVSWYQQTPGQGLQFLFEYFSETQRNKGNFPGRFSGRQFSNSRSEMNVSTLELGDSALYLCASSKPGQLTDTQYFGPGTRLTVL.